The 2 T cell receptor beta chains presented below share a single source sample, sequenced in a study of CD8+CD57+ T cells in acquired aplastic anemia. It was genomic DNA that served as the template for profiling TCR beta VDJ and CDR3. Each CDR3 protein is one row after TCRdb ran MiXCR on the reads. The table includes 200,000 to 300,000 distinct CDR3 sequences, more than 45% detected once. Those patients picked for sequencing had displayed CD8+CD57+ cell expansion on flow cytometry. The specimen sequenced was sorted CD4+, CD8+, or CD8+CD57+ T cells (not recorded which) from PBMCs. The receptors were sampled from a human donor with aplastic anemia.

This clonotype was seen more than once but under ten times. The chain employs TRBV29-1 and TRBJ1-2; D not resolved. Trimming removed 7 bases at V and 0 bases at J, with 12 bases between. The germline gives CDR1 SQVTM, CDR2 ANQGSEA. There are 13 residues in the CDR3. In DNA form, the CDR3 reads TGCAGCGCCCCCGGGGTAGCTAACTATGGCTACACCTTC. Translated: CSAPGVANYGYTF.

The rearrangement links TRBV10-2 to TRBJ2-1; D remains ambiguous. The CDR3 runs to 11 residues. V lost 1 base, J lost 7 bases, and 2 bases lay in between. Germline CDR1 and CDR2: WSHSY and SAAADI. Written as DNA, the CDR3 is TGCGCCAGCAGTGAGTGGAATGAGCAGTTCTTC. Protein product: CASSEWNEQFF.